This entry features one T cell receptor (beta chain) sequence. A second PCR, run for about 6 to 11 cycles, used a sample-barcoded 5' primer plus a J-beta primer mix. TCRdb re-derived calls from the 5' RACE reads in MiXCR, one entry per CDR3 protein. Among 1.2 million to 1.5 million distinct CDR3 sequences listed, approximately 59% were seen once. They isolated at least 7 million PBMCs from each sample. This record belongs to a study of blood T cells in healthy people across ages. This receptor was identified in a man aged 18 to 29 in good health. Sequencing used blood.

The CDR3 DNA reads TGTGCCAGCAGCCTCTTCAGGGGCGCTGGGGAGCTGTTTTTT. Translated, it gives CASSLFRGAGELFF. The V call is TRBV7-9, the J call TRBJ2-2; possibly TRBD1 for D (6 bases). Germline V CDR1 and CDR2: SEHNR, FQNEAQ (reference sequence). The CDR3 has 14 amino acids. Between the trimmed V and J ends, which lost 5 bases and 8 bases, there was a span of 15 bases.